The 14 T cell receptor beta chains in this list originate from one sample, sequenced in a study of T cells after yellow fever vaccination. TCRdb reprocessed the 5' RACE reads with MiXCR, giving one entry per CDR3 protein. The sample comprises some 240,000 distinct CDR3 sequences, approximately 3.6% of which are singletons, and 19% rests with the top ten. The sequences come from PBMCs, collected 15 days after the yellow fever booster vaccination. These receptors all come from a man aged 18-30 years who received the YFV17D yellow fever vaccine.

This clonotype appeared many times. The CDR3 loop reads CASSSPGPTTEAFF. CDR3 DNA: TGCGCCAGCAGCTCACCCGGCCCGACGACTGAAGCTTTCTTT. The V call is TRBV4-3, the J call TRBJ1-1, with unresolved D. From germline, CDR1 is LGHNA and CDR2 YSLEER. V gave up 5 bases and J gave up 5 bases, with 15 bases separating them. This CDR3 region has 14 residues.

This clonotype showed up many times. The CDR3 DNA reads as TGTGCCAGCAACATTCAAAAGAATTCCGGGACAGTTGCCGAGCAGTACTTC. Translation gives CASNIQKNSGTVAEQYF. This chain uses TRBV7-9 with TRBJ2-7; 7 positions agree with TRBD1. The CDR3 runs 17 residues. V was clipped by 7 bases and J by 6 bases; unmatched bases: 21. Germline V lookup: CDR1 SEHNR, CDR2 FQNEAQ (reference sequence). Complete variable domain (other parts from reference TRBV7-9 and TRBJ2-7): DTGVSQNPRHKITKRGQNVTFRCDPISEHNRLYWYRQTLGQGPEFLTYFQNEAQLEKSRLLSDRFSAERPKGSFSTLEIQRTEQGDSAMYLCASNIQKNSGTVAEQYFGPGTRLTVT.

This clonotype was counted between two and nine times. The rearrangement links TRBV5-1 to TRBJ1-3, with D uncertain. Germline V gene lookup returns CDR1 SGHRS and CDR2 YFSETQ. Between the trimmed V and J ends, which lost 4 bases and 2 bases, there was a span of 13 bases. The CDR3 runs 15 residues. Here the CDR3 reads CASSLYTDAGNTIYF. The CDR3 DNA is TGCGCCAGCAGCCTATACACGGACGCTGGAAACACCATATATTTT.

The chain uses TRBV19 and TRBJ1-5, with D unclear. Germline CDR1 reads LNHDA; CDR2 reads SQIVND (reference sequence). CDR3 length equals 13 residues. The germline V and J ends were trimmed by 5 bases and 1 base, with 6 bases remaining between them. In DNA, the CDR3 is TGTGCCAGTAGTGACAAGAGCAATCAGCCCCAGCATTTT. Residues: CASSDKSNQPQHF.

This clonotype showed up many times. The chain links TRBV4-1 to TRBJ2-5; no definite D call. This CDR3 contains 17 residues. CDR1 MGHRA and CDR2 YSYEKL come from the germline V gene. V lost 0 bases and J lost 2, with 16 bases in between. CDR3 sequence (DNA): TGCGCCAGCAGCCAAGATCGGAACGATTTGCTTCAAGAGACCCAGTACTTC. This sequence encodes CASSQDRNDLLQETQYF.

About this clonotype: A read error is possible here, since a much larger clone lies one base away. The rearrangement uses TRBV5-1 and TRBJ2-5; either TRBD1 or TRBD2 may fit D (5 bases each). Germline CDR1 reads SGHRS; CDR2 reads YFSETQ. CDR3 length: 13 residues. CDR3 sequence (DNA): TGCGCCAGCAGCACAACCTCCGGGGCCCCACACAACTTC. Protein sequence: CASSTTSGAPHNF.

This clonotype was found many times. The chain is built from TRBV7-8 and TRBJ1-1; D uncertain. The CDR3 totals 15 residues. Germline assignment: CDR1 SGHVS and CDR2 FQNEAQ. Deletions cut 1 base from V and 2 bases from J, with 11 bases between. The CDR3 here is CASSLDRPQNTEAFF. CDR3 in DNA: TGTGCCAGCAGCTTAGACAGACCCCAAAACACTGAAGCTTTCTTT.

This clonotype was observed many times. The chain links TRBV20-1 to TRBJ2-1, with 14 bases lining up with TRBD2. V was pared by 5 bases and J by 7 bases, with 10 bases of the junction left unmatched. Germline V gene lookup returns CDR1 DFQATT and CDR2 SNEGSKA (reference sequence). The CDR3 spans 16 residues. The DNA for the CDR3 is TGCAGTGCTCTCCCGGGACTAGCGGGGGAATGGAATGAGCAGTTCTTC. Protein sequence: CSALPGLAGEWNEQFF.

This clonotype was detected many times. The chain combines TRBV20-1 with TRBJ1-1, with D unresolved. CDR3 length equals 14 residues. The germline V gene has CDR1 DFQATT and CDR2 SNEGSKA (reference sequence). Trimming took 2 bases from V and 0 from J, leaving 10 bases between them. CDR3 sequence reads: CSARTPGMNTEAFF. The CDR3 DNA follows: TGCAGTGCTAGAACCCCGGGGATGAACACTGAAGCTTTCTTT.

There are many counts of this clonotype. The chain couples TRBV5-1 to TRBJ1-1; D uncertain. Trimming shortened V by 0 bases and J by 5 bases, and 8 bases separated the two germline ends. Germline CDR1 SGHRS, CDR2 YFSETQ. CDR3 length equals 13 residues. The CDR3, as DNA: TGCGCCAGCAGCTTGGCCTTCAATACTGAAGCTTTCTTT. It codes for CASSLAFNTEAFF.

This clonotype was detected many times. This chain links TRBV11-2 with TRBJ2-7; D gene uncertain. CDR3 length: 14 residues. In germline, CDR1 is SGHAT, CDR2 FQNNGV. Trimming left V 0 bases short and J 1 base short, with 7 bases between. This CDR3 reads CASSLDPGSYEQYV. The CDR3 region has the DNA TGTGCCAGCAGCTTAGATCCGGGTTCCTACGAGCAGTACGTC.

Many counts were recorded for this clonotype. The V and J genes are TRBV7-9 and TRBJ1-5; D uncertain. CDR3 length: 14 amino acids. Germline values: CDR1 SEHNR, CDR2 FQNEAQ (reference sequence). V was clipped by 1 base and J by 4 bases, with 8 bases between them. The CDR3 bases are TGTGCCAGCAGCTTAGACGGTTGGAATCAGCCCCAGCATTTT. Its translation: CASSLDGWNQPQHF.

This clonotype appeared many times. The CDR3 nucleotides read TGTGCCACCAGCAGAGGCCCAGGGAGCCAAGAGACCCAGTACTTC. It encodes CATSRGPGSQETQYF. The chain recombines TRBV15 with TRBJ2-5, with D perhaps assigned TRBD1 or TRBD2 (5 bases each). Trimming took 1 base from V and 1 from J, leaving 10 bases between them. This CDR3 is 15 amino acids long. Looked up from germline, CDR1 is LNHNV and CDR2 is YYDKDF (reference sequence).

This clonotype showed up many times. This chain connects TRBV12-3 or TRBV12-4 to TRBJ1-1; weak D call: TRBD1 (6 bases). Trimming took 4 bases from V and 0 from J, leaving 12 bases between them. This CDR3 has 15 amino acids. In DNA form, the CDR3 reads TGTGCCAGCAGTTCACACAGGGCAGTGAACACTGAAGCTTTCTTT. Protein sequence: CASSSHRAVNTEAFF.